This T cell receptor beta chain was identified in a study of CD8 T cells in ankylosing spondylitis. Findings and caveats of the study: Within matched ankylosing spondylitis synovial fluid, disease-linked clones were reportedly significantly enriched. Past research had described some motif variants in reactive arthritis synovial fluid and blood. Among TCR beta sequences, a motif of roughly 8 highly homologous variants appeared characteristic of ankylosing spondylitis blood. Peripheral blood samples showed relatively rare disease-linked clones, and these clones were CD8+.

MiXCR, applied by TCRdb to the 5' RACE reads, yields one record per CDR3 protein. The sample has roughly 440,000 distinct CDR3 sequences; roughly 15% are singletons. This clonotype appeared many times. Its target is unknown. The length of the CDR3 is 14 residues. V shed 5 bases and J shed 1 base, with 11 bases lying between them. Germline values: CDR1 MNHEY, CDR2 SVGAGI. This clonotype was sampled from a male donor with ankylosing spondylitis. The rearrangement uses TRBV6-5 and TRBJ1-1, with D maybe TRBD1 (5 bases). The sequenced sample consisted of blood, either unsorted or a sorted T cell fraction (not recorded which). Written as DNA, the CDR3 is TGTGCCAGCAGTACCCGACAGAGGAACACTGAAGCTTTCTTT. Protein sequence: CASSTRQRNTEAFF.